This T cell receptor beta chain appears in the sequencing data of a study of T cell responses to AZD1222 COVID-19 vaccine. Regarding the study as a whole: Only 6 or 7 people who got AZD1222 tested seropositive at baseline. Donors were mostly white British, more females; clonal diversity possibly underestimated.

Measured with immunoSEQ multiplex PCR; TCRdb has only the in-frame clones, and not every one. The top ten clones hold about 5% of a sample with around 100,000 clones, 90% of them seen once. To note about this clone: The antigen remains unidentified.

The source of this sequence is an adult in good health. Material: peripheral blood, obtained on day 0 of AZD1222 vaccination.

The CDR3 nucleotides are TGTGCCAGCAGCTCCGCTCGTGCAGATACGCAGTATTTT. Its translation: CASSSARADTQYF. This chain connects TRBV7-3 to TRBJ2-3; D unresolved. This CDR3 region has 13 residues. V was shortened by 4 bases and J by 4 bases, with 9 bases between the two germline ends. CDR1 and CDR2 (germline): SGHTA, FQGTGA. Drawing the rest from reference TRBV7-3 and TRBJ2-3, the complete variable domain is GAGVSQTPSNKVTEKGKYVELRCDPISGHTALYWYRQSLGQGPEFLIYFQGTGAADDSGLPNDRFFAVRPEGSVSTLKIQRTERGDSAVYLCASSSARADTQYFGPGTRLTVL.